This entry is about one T cell receptor (beta chain). No antigen is known for it. CDR1 is MGHRA and CDR2 is YSYEKL in the germline V gene. This CDR3 has 16 amino acids. V was shortened by 4 bases and J by 1 base, with 16 bases between the two germline ends. Here immunoSEQ multiplex PCR was the method, and the copy in TCRdb shows in-frame clones only, minus some. Of 2 million to 2.5 million clones in the sample, about 94% were seen once. Donors, without exception, were Caucasian adults residing in Nashville, Tennessee. The sample is drawn from a study of shared clonotypes between healthy human individuals. Study results and caveats: Among donors, clonotype sharing was expected to be affected by sequencing depth.

The sequenced sample consisted of naive CD4+ T cells sorted from blood. Subset of the sample: CD45RA+ positively selected. This TCR came from a man aged 18 to 35 in good health. The chain uses TRBV4-1 and TRBJ1-1; the D gene is possibly TRBD1 (5 bases). The CDR3 protein is CASSPRHGTENTEAFF. The CDR3 nucleotides are TGCGCCAGCAGCCCACGTCATGGGACTGAGAACACTGAAGCTTTCTTT.